A selection of T cell receptor beta chains follows, all from one sample in a study of T cells in Graves' hyperthyroidism and ophthalmopathy. Each CDR3 protein is one row after TCRdb ran MiXCR on the multiplex PCR reads. This table holds around 520,000 distinct CDR3 sequences, approximately 15% found once. The sample consisted of blood. These receptors were taken from a young woman with Graves' hyperthyroidism. The CDR3 runs from the conserved cysteine through the conserved F or W. The D gene is left open where the match is weak. Clone size appears in some rows only: once, few, many, or a class for an expanded clone.

TRBJ2-1,many,TRBD2,TRBV11-3,TGTGCCAGCAGCTTAACTAGCGGGATCTACAATGAGCAGTTCTTC,CASSLTSGIYNEQFF
TRBJ2-1,many,-,TRBV10-3,TGTGCCATCAGTGAGTCAGGTGGGAGGCAGAATGAGCAGTTCTTC,CAISESGGRQNEQFF
TRBJ2-5,many,TRBD2,TRBV5-1,TGCGCCAGCAGCTTGGCGGGCCAGAAGCGGGGGCGTCAAGAGACCCAGTACTTC,CASSLAGQKRGRQETQYF
TRBJ1-4,few,-,TRBV6-5,TGTGCCAGCAGTTACTCGGAAGGGAATGAAAAACTGTTTTTT,CASSYSEGNEKLFF
TRBJ1-1,many,-,TRBV19,TGTGCCAGTAGTACTTGGGGTGCGCCGAACACTGAAGCTTTCTTT,CASSTWGAPNTEAFF
TRBJ2-5,many,TRBD2,TRBV6-1,TGTGCCAGCAACTTGGGGGGGATTGCAGTGTGGGAGACCCAGTACTTC,CASNLGGIAVWETQYF
TRBJ1-4,-,TRBD1,TRBV20-1,TGCAGTGCGAGGACAGGGGCGGATAATGAAAAACTGTTTTTT,CSARTGADNEKLFF
TRBJ1-1,many,-,TRBV2,TGTGCCAGCAGTGAGGTCAATGTAGCGAACACTGAAGCTTTCTTT,CASSEVNVANTEAFF
TRBJ1-2,-,TRBD1,TRBV29-1,TGCAGCGACGATCGATCAGGGGGCTGGAGTGGCTACACCTTC,CSDDRSGGWSGYTF
TRBJ1-2,many,-,TRBV5-5,TGTGCCAGCAGCCGTATCGGGGGCTACACCTTC,CASSRIGGYTF
TRBJ1-3,-,-,TRBV9,TGTGCCAGCAGCTCTCAGTGGGGGGACACCATATATTTT,CASSSQWGDTIYF
TRBJ2-2,many,TRBD2,TRBV6-1,TGTGCCAGCACCGGACTAGCGGGAGGTGTCACCGGGGAGCTGTTTTTT,CASTGLAGGVTGELFF
TRBJ2-7,many,-,TRBV7-9,TGTGCCAGCAGCTCGACGGGGGGCTTGGGCGAGCAGTACTTC,CASSSTGGLGEQYF
TRBJ2-2,few,-,TRBV13,TGTGCCAGCAGCCCTCCAGGGTATAGCACCGGGGAGCTGTTTTTT,CASSPPGYSTGELFF
TRBJ2-1,many,-,TRBV11-2,TGTGCCAGCAGTTGGGACCGGAATGAGCAGTTCTTC,CASSWDRNEQFF
TRBJ1-5,-,-,TRBV10-1,TGCGCCACCTCGGGAGGGCTAGATCAGCCCCAGCATTTT,CATSGGLDQPQHF
TRBJ2-1,many,TRBD2,TRBV18,TGTGCCAGCTCACCACTAGCGGGCCCTTACAATGAGCAGTTCTTC,CASSPLAGPYNEQFF
TRBJ1-6,many,-,TRBV2,TGTGCCAGCAGTGATCCCAGCCCTAATTCACCCCTCCACTTT,CASSDPSPNSPLHF
TRBJ2-5,many,-,TRBV11-3,TGTGCCAGCAGCCGCACAAACGGGGGAGAGACCCAGTACTTC,CASSRTNGGETQYF
TRBJ1-3,many,TRBD1,TRBV5-6,TGTGCCAGCAGCTTGGCCGGAACAGGGGCTGGAAACACCATATATTTT,CASSLAGTGAGNTIYF
TRBJ1-2,-,-,TRBV7-8,TGTGCCAGCAGCTTAGGATACAGCGATGGCTACACCTTC,CASSLGYSDGYTF
TRBJ2-1,many,-,TRBV7-8,TGTGCCAGCAGCTTGACGGGAGCTTACAATGAGCAGTTCTTC,CASSLTGAYNEQFF
TRBJ1-3,many,-,TRBV15,TGTGCCACCGGGGCTCCGGGAGGCACTGGAAACACCATATATTTT,CATGAPGGTGNTIYF
TRBJ1-5,-,-,TRBV4-1,TGCGCCAGCAGCCAAGCTGACGGGGTTGTGAATCAGCCCCAGCATTTT,CASSQADGVVNQPQHF
TRBJ2-7,-,-,TRBV20-1,TGCAGTGCCCGGGGAAGGGGCCTCGACTACGAGCAGTACTTC,CSARGRGLDYEQYF
TRBJ1-1,few,-,TRBV12-3/TRBV12-4,TGTGCCAGCAAGCGTCCGGAGAACACTGAAGCTTTCTTT,CASKRPENTEAFF
TRBJ1-1,many,-,TRBV12-5,TGTGCTAGCTCTGTGGGGGACACTGAAGCTTTCTTT,CASSVGDTEAFF
TRBJ1-1,many,-,TRBV11-2,TGTGCCAGCAGCTTAGATCCCGCGCCAGACACTGAAGCTTTCTTT,CASSLDPAPDTEAFF
TRBJ2-7,many,-,TRBV7-2,TGTGCCAGCAGCTTAGGTGCTAGCTACGAGCAGTACTTC,CASSLGASYEQYF
TRBJ1-5,many,-,TRBV27,TGTGCCAGCAGCGCGGGGAGCAACAATCAGCCCCAGCATTTT,CASSAGSNNQPQHF
TRBJ2-1,few,TRBD2,TRBV29-1,TGCAGCGTTGAAGGACTAGCGGGGGGCGAGCAGTTCTTC,CSVEGLAGGEQFF
TRBJ1-1,-,TRBD1,TRBV4-1,TGCGCCAGCAGCCAAGCACGACGGCAGGGGGCAGGGACTGAAGCTTTCTTT,CASSQARRQGAGTEAFF
TRBJ2-5,many,-,TRBV3-1,TGTGCCAGCAGCCAGGACAGTGCGCAAGAGACCCAGTACTTC,CASSQDSAQETQYF
TRBJ1-3,few,-,TRBV4-1,TGCGCCAGCAGTCTTACGCATAATATCGGAAACACCATATATTTT,CASSLTHNIGNTIYF
TRBJ2-3,once,-,TRBV19,TGTGCCAGTAGTACTGGGGACGGCGGGGGCACAGATACGCAGTATTTT,CASSTGDGGGTDTQYF
TRBJ1-5,many,TRBD1,TRBV29-1,TGCAGCGTTGTGGAACAGGGGGGACAGCCCCAGCATTTT,CSVVEQGGQPQHF
TRBJ2-3,few,-,TRBV30,TGTGCCTGGAGCCCCGTCAAGCGGGGCACAGATACGCAGTATTTT,CAWSPVKRGTDTQYF
TRBJ2-5,few,TRBD1,TRBV27,TGTGCCAGCAGGGGACAGGGGTTGGAGACCCAGTACTTC,CASRGQGLETQYF
TRBJ2-1,many,TRBD2,TRBV10-3,TGTGCCATCAGGGAAGGGACTAGCGGTCAAAATTACAATGAGCAGTTCTTC,CAIREGTSGQNYNEQFF
TRBJ1-1,-,-,TRBV3-1,TGTGCCAGCAGCCCCCAGTGGGGGGGCGACACTGAAGCTTTCTTT,CASSPQWGGDTEAFF
TRBJ2-7,many,TRBD2,TRBV9,TGTGCCAGCAGCGTGACTAGCGGGAACTACGAGCAGTACTTC,CASSVTSGNYEQYF
TRBJ1-2,many,-,TRBV29-1,TGCAGCGCCGGCGAGGGGGCTAACTATGGCTACACCTTC,CSAGEGANYGYTF
TRBJ2-3,few,-,TRBV7-9,TGTGCCAGCGTTGCCCGAACTAGCACAGATACGCAGTATTTT,CASVARTSTDTQYF
TRBJ1-3,many,-,TRBV12-3/TRBV12-4,TGTGCCAGCAGTTTAGTTGGGGGACTCTCTGGAAACACCATATATTTT,CASSLVGGLSGNTIYF
TRBJ2-1,many,-,TRBV7-3,TGTGCCAGCAGCCCCTATCTTGGCAATGAGCAGTTCTTC,CASSPYLGNEQFF
TRBJ1-5,many,-,TRBV12-3/TRBV12-4,TGTGCCAGCAGTCCCACACCTCCGGACAGATTAGATCAGCCCCAGCATTTT,CASSPTPPDRLDQPQHF
TRBJ2-7,few,TRBD2,TRBV14,TGTGCCAGCAGCCACAGAGGGCGGACTAGCGGGAGTAATTACGAGCAGTACTTC,CASSHRGRTSGSNYEQYF
TRBJ2-3,many,-,TRBV30,TGTGCCTGGAGTGGGACGCATACGCAGTATTTT,CAWSGTHTQYF